This TCR beta chain was identified during a study of graft-versus-host responses after intestinal transplantation. As for the study in general: Grafts that recipients had were multivisceral, liver-intestinal, or isolated intestinal transplants. Study results and caveats: Marrow from the recipient contained GvH clones, some of which had appeared first in ileum or blood. Maximum circulating GvH clone levels tracked with early post-transplant HvG decreases. The presence of high graft-versus-host to host-versus-graft clonal ratios in allografts characterized patients with graft-donor T cell macrochimerism.

The CDR3 loop spans 14 amino acids. The V and J ends lost 7 bases and 4 bases respectively, with 16 bases between them. The germline V gene has CDR1 SGHTA and CDR2 FQGNSA. Comment on this clone: Its matching antigen is unknown.

This table comes from immunoSEQ multiplex PCR, and its TCRdb copy is limited to in-frame clones, with some not included. Counted here are tens of thousands of clones, around 90% occurring once; the ten biggest clones make up around 5.1%. The chain uses TRBV7-2 and TRBJ1-2; D is ambiguous. The receptor was isolated from a human patient who received an intestinal transplant, so some T cells may come from the graft donor. Source: PBMCs, taken roughly 660 days after intestinal transplant. Written as DNA, the CDR3 is TGTGCCAGCACCATGTTGGGCAGGTCCTATGGCTACACCTTC. Protein: CASTMLGRSYGYTF.